Sequencing of this T cell receptor beta chain was carried out in a study of T cell repertoires in cytomegalovirus infection. Trimming shortened V by 2 bases and J by 4 bases, and 15 bases separated the two germline ends. This CDR3 spans 16 amino acids. MiXCR, applied by TCRdb to the reads, yields one record per CDR3 protein. The data show some 320,000 distinct CDR3 sequences, over 7.5% seen once. The source material was PBMCs. This clonotype originated in a human donor in good health (CMV status not recorded). Some clones in this sample may be carry-over from other donors' samples. The genes are TRBV12-3 or TRBV12-4 and TRBJ2-4, with D unclear. CDR3 in amino acids: CASSLSNLSQKNIQYF. The CDR3 DNA follows: TGTGCCAGCAGTTTATCGAACCTTAGCCAGAAAAACATTCAGTACTTC.